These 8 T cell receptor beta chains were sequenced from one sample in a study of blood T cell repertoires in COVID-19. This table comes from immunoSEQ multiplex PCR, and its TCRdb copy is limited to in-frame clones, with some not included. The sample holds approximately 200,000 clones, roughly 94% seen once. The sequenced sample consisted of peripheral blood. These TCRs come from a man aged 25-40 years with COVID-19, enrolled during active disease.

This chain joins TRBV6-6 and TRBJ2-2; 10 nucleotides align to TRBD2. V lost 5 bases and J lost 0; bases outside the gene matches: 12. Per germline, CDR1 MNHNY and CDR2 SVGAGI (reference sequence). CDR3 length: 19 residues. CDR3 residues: CASSQKLGLARTNTGELFF. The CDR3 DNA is TGTGCCAGCAGTCAAAAACTGGGACTAGCGAGAACGAACACCGGGGAGCTGTTTTTT.

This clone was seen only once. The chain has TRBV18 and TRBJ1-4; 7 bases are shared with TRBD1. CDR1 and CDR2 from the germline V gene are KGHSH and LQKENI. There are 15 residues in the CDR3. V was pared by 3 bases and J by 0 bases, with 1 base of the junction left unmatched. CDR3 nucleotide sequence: TGTGCCAGCTCACCCGGGACAGCAACTAATGAAAAACTGTTTTTT. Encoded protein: CASSPGTATNEKLFF.

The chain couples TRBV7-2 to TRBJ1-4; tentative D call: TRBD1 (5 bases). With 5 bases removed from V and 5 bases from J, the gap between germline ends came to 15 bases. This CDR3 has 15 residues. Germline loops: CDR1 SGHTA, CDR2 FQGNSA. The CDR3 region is CASSPNQGLNEKLFF. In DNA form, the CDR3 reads TGTGCCAGCAGCCCCAACCAGGGTTTGAATGAAAAACTGTTTTTT.

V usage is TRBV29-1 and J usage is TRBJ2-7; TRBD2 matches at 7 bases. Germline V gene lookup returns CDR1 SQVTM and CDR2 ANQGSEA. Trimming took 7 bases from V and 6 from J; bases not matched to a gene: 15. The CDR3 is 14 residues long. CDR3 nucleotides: TGCAGCGGGAGAAATAGCGGGCTGGGCTCCGAGCAGTACTTC. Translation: CSGRNSGLGSEQYF.

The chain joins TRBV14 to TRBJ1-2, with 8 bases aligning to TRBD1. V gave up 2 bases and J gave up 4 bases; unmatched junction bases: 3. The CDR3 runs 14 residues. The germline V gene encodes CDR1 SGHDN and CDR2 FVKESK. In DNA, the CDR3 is TGTGCCAGCAGCCAATTGGGACAGGCCTATGGCTACACCTTC. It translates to CASSQLGQAYGYTF. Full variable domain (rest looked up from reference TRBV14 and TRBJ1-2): EAGVTQFPSHSVIEKGQTVTLRCDPISGHDNLYWYRRVMGKEIKFLLHFVKESKQDESGMPNNRFLAERTGGTYSTLKVQPAELEDSGVYFCASSQLGQAYGYTFGSGTRLTVV.

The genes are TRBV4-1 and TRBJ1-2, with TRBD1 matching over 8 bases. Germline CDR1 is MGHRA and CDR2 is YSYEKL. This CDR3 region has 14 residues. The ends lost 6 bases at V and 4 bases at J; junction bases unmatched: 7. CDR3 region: CASRQTQGVYGYTF. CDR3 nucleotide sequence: TGCGCCAGCAGGCAAACACAGGGGGTCTATGGCTACACCTTC.

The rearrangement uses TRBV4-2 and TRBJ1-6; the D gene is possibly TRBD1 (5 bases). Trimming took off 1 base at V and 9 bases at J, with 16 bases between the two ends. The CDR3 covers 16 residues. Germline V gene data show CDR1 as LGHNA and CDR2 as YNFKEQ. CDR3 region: CASSQVHFGGGSPLHF. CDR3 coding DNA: TGTGCCAGCAGCCAAGTGCATTTCGGGGGGGGTTCACCCCTCCACTTT.

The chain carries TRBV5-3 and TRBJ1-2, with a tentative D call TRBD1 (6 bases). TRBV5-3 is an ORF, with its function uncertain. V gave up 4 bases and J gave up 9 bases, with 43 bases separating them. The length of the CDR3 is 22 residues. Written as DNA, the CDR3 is TGTGCCAGAAGCCCCTGCCGGGACATTGGGACGCATAGACCACAACAGAAGCTATGCTACACCTTC. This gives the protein CARSPCRDIGTHRPQQKLCYTF.